Following are 28 T cell receptor beta chains from one sample sequenced in a study of shared clonotypes between healthy human individuals. Profiled with immunoSEQ multiplex PCR; TCRdb holds only in-frame clones, not every one. The sample consists of roughly 1,500,000 clones, about 98% of them appearing once. Sequencing was done on a sample of naive CD4+ T cells sorted from blood. Subset here: CD45RA+ positively selected. The receptor source for this set is a man aged 25 to 40 in good health.

The chain links TRBV18 to TRBJ1-2; possible D gene TRBD1, 5 bases. CDR1 KGHSH and CDR2 LQKENI come from the germline V gene. V was cut by 5 bases and J by 4 bases, with 20 bases left in between. The CDR3 contains 16 residues. The CDR3 coding sequence is TGTGCCAGCTCAAGCCGGGACGGATTACCGGGCTATGGCTACACCTTC. Its translation: CASSSRDGLPGYGYTF.

The rearrangement uses TRBV7-6 and TRBJ1-3; D remains ambiguous. The CDR3 loop spans 17 amino acids. V lost 1 base and J 0 bases, leaving 13 bases between the germline ends. Germline-derived CDR1 and CDR2 are SGHVS and FNYEAQ. The CDR3 spells CASSLDLLTLSGNTIYF. The CDR3 DNA follows: TGTGCCAGCAGCTTAGATCTACTTACGCTCTCTGGAAACACCATATATTTT.

V is TRBV7-6 and J is TRBJ2-3, with D perhaps matching TRBD2 (5 bases). Per germline, CDR1 SGHVS and CDR2 FNYEAQ. Trimming removed 0 bases from V and 2 bases from J, with 12 bases in between. CDR3 length equals 16 residues. CDR3 sequence: CASSLAGAGITDTQYF. As DNA, the CDR3 is TGTGCCAGCAGCTTAGCGGGAGCCGGGATCACAGATACGCAGTATTTT.

This clone appeared a single time. This chain joins TRBV5-1 and TRBJ2-7; TRBD1 or TRBD2 may be the D gene (6 bases each). The CDR3 consists of 15 residues. Trimming took off 5 bases at V and 3 bases at J, with 18 bases between the two ends. The V gene's germline CDR1 is SGHRS and CDR2 YFSETQ. The CDR3 region has the DNA TGCGCCAGCAGGCCCAGCCCAGGGGAGGTCTACGAGCAGTACTTC. It yields the protein CASRPSPGEVYEQYF.

This chain connects TRBV6-1 to TRBJ2-3, with a possible D match to TRBD2 (5 bases). CDR1 is MNHNS and CDR2 is SASEGT in the germline V gene. The V gene lost 1 base and the J gene lost 4 bases, with 12 bases spanning the gap. The CDR3 covers 15 residues. CDR3 bases: TGTGCCAGCAGTGAAGAGCCCGGGAAGGCAGATACGCAGTATTTT. Protein sequence: CASSEEPGKADTQYF.

V is TRBV28 and J is TRBJ2-1; D may be TRBD1 or TRBD2 (5 bases each). CDR1 and CDR2 from the germline V gene are MDHEN and SYDVKM. CDR3 size: 15 residues. Trimming took off 6 bases at V and 7 bases at J, with 19 bases between the two ends. The CDR3 spells CASRETGTRGNEQFF. The DNA for the CDR3 is TGTGCCAGCAGGGAGACCGGGACCCGTGGGAATGAGCAGTTCTTC.

V is TRBV5-1 and J is TRBJ1-2; no definite D call. V gave up 0 bases and J gave up 4 bases, with 10 bases separating them. CDR1 is SGHRS and CDR2 is YFSETQ in the germline V gene. The length of the CDR3 is 14 residues. CDR3 in amino acids: CASSLDLTPYGYTF. For the CDR3, the DNA is TGCGCCAGCAGCTTGGATTTGACTCCCTATGGCTACACCTTC.

The chain recombines TRBV6-6 with TRBJ2-1; D is unresolved. Trimming took off 5 bases at V and 6 bases at J, with 17 bases between the two ends. The CDR3 has 15 residues. Germline CDR1 reads MNHNY; CDR2 reads SVGAGI (reference sequence). The CDR3: CASSRSRLALNEQFF. In DNA form, the CDR3 reads TGTGCCAGCAGTCGGAGTCGGTTGGCTCTCAATGAGCAGTTCTTC.

This clone has only one observation. This chain joins TRBV18 and TRBJ2-1; the match to TRBD2 covers 11 bases. V lost 3 bases and J lost 0; bases outside the gene matches: 10. Germline lookup yields CDR1 KGHSH and CDR2 LQKENI. The CDR3 sequence is 19 residues long. The CDR3 spells CASSPFTGTSGPSYNEQFF. CDR3 sequence (DNA): TGTGCCAGCTCACCCTTTACCGGGACTAGCGGACCCTCCTACAATGAGCAGTTCTTC. Supplemented by reference TRBV18 and TRBJ2-1, the full variable domain reads NAGVMQNPRHLVRRRGQEARLRCSPMKGHSHVYWYRQLPEEGLKFMVYLQKENIIDESGMPKERFSAEFPKEGPSILRIQQVVRGDSAAYFCASSPFTGTSGPSYNEQFFGPGTRLTVL.

This chain joins TRBV18 and TRBJ1-4; D not certain. V dropped 7 bases and J dropped 2 bases, with 11 bases sitting between them. Germline CDR1 KGHSH, CDR2 LQKENI. This CDR3 comprises 14 residues. CDR3 in amino acids: CASCLQATNEKLFF. The CDR3 region has the DNA TGTGCCAGCTGCCTCCAAGCGACTAATGAAAAACTGTTTTTT.

V usage is TRBV9 and J usage is TRBJ2-7; unclear D gene. Trimming pared 0 bases from V and 7 bases from J, leaving 11 bases between. The CDR3 totals 13 residues. Germline lookup yields CDR1 SGDLS and CDR2 YYNGEE. The CDR3 bases are TGTGCCAGCAGCGTAGACGCGGCGAGGGAGCAGTACTTC. It translates to CASSVDAAREQYF.

This chain links TRBV6-5 with TRBJ2-2, with TRBD1 matching over 8 bases. CDR3 size: 13 residues. Germline V gene sequence: CDR1 MNHEY, CDR2 SVGAGI. Trimming removed 1 base from V and 9 bases from J; junction bases left unmatched: 1. For the CDR3, the DNA is TGTGCCAGCAGTTACTGGACAGGGCGGGAGCTGTTTTTT. It yields the protein CASSYWTGRELFF.

This clone showed up just once. The CDR3 DNA sequence: TGTGCCAGCAGTTTAATTGATAGGGCGGGAGGCCGACGGGGGGCCAACGTCCTGACTTTC. It specifies CASSLIDRAGGRRGANVLTF. The chain uses TRBV27 and TRBJ2-6; 8 positions match TRBD2. There are 20 residues in the CDR3. Germline values: CDR1 MNHEY, CDR2 SMNVEV (reference sequence). Unmatched junction bases numbered 16, after V lost 2 bases and J lost 4 bases.

J is TRBJ1-2 and V is TRBV19; TRBD1 might be the D (6 bases). Germline loops: CDR1 LNHDA, CDR2 SQIVND (reference sequence). V dropped 4 bases and J dropped 1 base, with 13 bases sitting between them. The CDR3 is 15 amino acids. The CDR3 nucleotides read TGTGCCAGTAGTAAGGGGGGGAAATTTAACTATGGCTACACCTTC. Its protein product is CASSKGGKFNYGYTF.

The chain links TRBV7-2 to TRBJ2-5; D may match TRBD1 or TRBD2 (6 bases each). V lost 1 base, J lost 1 base, and 7 bases lay in between. This CDR3 comprises 14 residues. CDR1 and CDR2 from the germline V gene are SGHTA and FQGNSA. The CDR3 sequence: CASSLGGAQETQYF. CDR3 coding DNA: TGTGCCAGCAGCTTAGGGGGGGCCCAAGAGACCCAGTACTTC.

The chain employs TRBV28 and TRBJ2-3; 9 bases are a match to TRBD1. V dropped 7 bases and J dropped 7; count of bases not matched to a gene: 12. The CDR3 spans 15 residues. Germline loops: CDR1 MDHEN, CDR2 SYDVKM. The CDR3 here is CASNPWTGEEYTQYF. CDR3 nucleotide sequence: TGTGCCAGCAATCCCTGGACAGGGGAGGAATATACGCAGTATTTT.

V gene TRBV7-6 combines with J gene TRBJ1-3; possibly TRBD1 for D (5 bases). Trimming took 5 bases from V and 3 from J, leaving 17 bases between them. CDR3 size: 16 residues. CDR1 is SGHVS, CDR2 FNYEAQ, per germline. The CDR3 DNA follows: TGTGCCAGCAGCGCGAGAGGGGTATCAGGTGGAAACACCATATATTTT. Its translation: CASSARGVSGGNTIYF.

The rearrangement joins TRBV29-1 to TRBJ2-2, with 10 positions matching TRBD2. In germline, CDR1 is SQVTM, CDR2 ANQGSEA. V shed 4 bases and J 5 bases; nucleotides not matched to a gene: 10. This CDR3 spans 16 amino acids. The CDR3 DNA sequence: TGCAGCGTTGCCGGGATAGCGGGAGGACTAACCGGGGAGCTGTTTTTT. Its translation is CSVAGIAGGLTGELFF.

The chain employs TRBV28 and TRBJ2-1, with 7 bases identical to TRBD2. The germline V gene encodes CDR1 MDHEN and CDR2 SYDVKM. The V gene end was trimmed by 4 bases and the J gene end by 0 bases; junction bases not matched to a gene: 9. The CDR3 covers 17 residues. The CDR3 DNA sequence: TGTGCCAGCAGTTCCCTGGGACTAAAAATCTCCTACAATGAGCAGTTCTTC. Its translation is CASSSLGLKISYNEQFF.

The gene calls are TRBV7-6 and TRBJ1-2, with a tentative D call TRBD1 (6 bases). Germline-derived CDR1 and CDR2 are SGHVS and FNYEAQ. The CDR3 loop spans 14 amino acids. Trimming cost V 4 bases and J 2 bases, with 11 bases left between them. CDR3 nucleotides: TGTGCCAGCAGCTGGGACAAGGGGAACTATGGCTACACCTTC. It codes for CASSWDKGNYGYTF. Filled out from reference TRBV7-6 and TRBJ1-2, the complete variable domain reads GAGVSQSPRYKVTKRGQDVALRCDPISGHVSLYWYRQALGQGPEFLTYFNYEAQQDKSGLPNDRFSAERPEGSISTLTIQRTEQRDSAMYRCASSWDKGNYGYTFGSGTRLTVV.

This chain connects TRBV25-1 to TRBJ1-5, with D maybe TRBD1 (6 bases). Germline CDR1 reads MGHDK; CDR2 reads SYGVNS. Trimming took 6 bases from V and 5 from J, leaving 14 bases between them. This CDR3 spans 14 amino acids. This chain's CDR3 is CASSAGTNYQPQHF. The CDR3 DNA sequence: TGTGCCAGCAGCGCCGGGACAAATTATCAGCCCCAGCATTTT. Variable domain in full (rest from reference TRBV25-1 and TRBJ1-5): EADIYQTPRYLVIGTGKKITLECSQTMGHDKMYWYQQDPGMELHLIHYSYGVNSTEKGDLSSESTVSRIRTEHFPLTLESARPSHTSQYLCASSAGTNYQPQHFGDGTRLSIL.

The CDR3 bases are TGTGCCAGCAGCCCGCTAACTAGCGGGAAATACCAAGAGACCCAGTACTTC. This sequence encodes CASSPLTSGKYQETQYF. This rearrangement joins TRBV7-9 to TRBJ2-5; 10 bases line up with TRBD2. Trimming cost V 5 bases and J 0 bases; bases outside gene matches: 9. Germline CDR1 and CDR2: SEHNR and FQNEAQ (reference sequence). The CDR3 length is 17 residues.

The rearrangement uses TRBV5-5 and TRBJ2-6; 10 nucleotides align to TRBD1. The V segment lost 0 bases and the J segment 4 bases; nucleotides outside the gene matches: 7. The CDR3 length is 18 residues. Germline-derived CDR1 and CDR2 are SGHKS and YYEKEE (reference sequence). The CDR3 region is CASSLAPGQGMGANVLTF. For the CDR3, the DNA is TGTGCCAGCAGCTTGGCCCCGGGACAGGGGATGGGGGCCAACGTCCTGACTTTC.

With regard to this clone: The same CDR3 also results from other DNA sequences found in this sample. This chain uses TRBV5-1 with TRBJ2-1, with D uncertain. V gave up 4 bases and J gave up 0 bases, with 5 bases separating them. Germline V gene lookup returns CDR1 SGHRS and CDR2 YFSETQ. The CDR3 length is 13 residues. CDR3 protein: CASSPGSYNEQFF. In nucleotides, the CDR3 is TGCGCCAGCAGCCCAGGCTCCTACAATGAGCAGTTCTTC.

This clone was detected only once. V gene TRBV10-2 combines with J gene TRBJ2-7; no clear D gene. V was trimmed by 6 bases and J by 3 bases, leaving 9 bases between them. The V gene's germline CDR1 is WSHSY and CDR2 SAAADI. The CDR3 has 12 residues. CDR3 residues: CASSVSNYEQYF. Written as DNA, the CDR3 is TGCGCCAGCAGCGTCTCTAACTACGAGCAGTACTTC.

The chain uses TRBV10-2 and TRBJ2-3, with 9 bases matching TRBD1. The J segment lost 4 bases and the V segment lost 8 bases, leaving 10 bases of the junction unmatched. Germline CDR1 and CDR2: WSHSY and SAAADI. This CDR3 contains 15 residues. The CDR3 nucleotides are TGCGCCAGCCGACAAGGACAGGGGTGGTCAGATACGCAGTATTTT. Translating it yields CASRQGQGWSDTQYF.

This chain connects TRBV6-4 to TRBJ2-2; the D gene is possibly TRBD1 (6 bases). V lost 3 bases and J lost 6, with 8 bases in between. The CDR3 spans 13 residues. Germline V lookup: CDR1 MRHNA, CDR2 SNTAGT. This chain's CDR3 is CASSESGAGELFF. The CDR3 bases are TGTGCCAGCAGTGAGTCAGGGGCCGGGGAGCTGTTTTTT.

This clone has a single count. The chain combines TRBV6-1 with TRBJ1-1; no firm D call. Germline V gene lookup returns CDR1 MNHNS and CDR2 SASEGT. Trimming stripped 2 bases from V and 4 bases from J, with 11 bases between. This CDR3 has 14 residues. The CDR3 DNA is TGTGCCAGCAGTGAAATGGAGGTATTCACTGAAGCTTTCTTT. Protein product: CASSEMEVFTEAFF.